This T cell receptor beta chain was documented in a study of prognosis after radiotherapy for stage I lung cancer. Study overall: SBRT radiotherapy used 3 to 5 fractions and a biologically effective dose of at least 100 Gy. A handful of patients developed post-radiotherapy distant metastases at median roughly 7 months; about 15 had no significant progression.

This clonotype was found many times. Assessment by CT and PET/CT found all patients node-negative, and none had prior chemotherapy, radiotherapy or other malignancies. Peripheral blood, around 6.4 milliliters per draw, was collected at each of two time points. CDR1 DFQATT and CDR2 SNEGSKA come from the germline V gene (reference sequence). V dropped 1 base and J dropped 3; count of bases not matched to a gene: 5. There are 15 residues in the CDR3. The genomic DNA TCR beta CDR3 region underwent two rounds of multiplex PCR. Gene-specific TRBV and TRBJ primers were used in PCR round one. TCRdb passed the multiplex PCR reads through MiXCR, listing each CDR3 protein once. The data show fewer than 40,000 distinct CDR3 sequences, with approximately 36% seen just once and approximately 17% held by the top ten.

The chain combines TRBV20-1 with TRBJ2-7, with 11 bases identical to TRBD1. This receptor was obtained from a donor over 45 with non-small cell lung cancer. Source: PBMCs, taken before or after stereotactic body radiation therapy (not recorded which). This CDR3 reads CSARGGTGGIYEQYF. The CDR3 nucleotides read TGCAGTGCTAGAGGGGGGACAGGGGGAATCTACGAGCAGTACTTC.